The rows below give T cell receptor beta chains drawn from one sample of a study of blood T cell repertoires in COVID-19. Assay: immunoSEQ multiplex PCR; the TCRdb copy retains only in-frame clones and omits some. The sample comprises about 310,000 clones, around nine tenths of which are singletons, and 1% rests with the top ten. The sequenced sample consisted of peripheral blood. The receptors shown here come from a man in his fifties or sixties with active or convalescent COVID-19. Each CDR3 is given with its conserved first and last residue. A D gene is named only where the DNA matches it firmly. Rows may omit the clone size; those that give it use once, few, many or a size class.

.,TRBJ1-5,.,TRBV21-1,CASSKETRRKGDNQPQHF,TGTGCCAGCAGCAAGGAAACAAGGAGGAAGGGGGACAATCAGCCCCAGCATTTT
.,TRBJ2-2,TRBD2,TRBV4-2,CASSQVAGPNTGELFF,TGTGCCAGCAGCCAAGTAGCGGGGCCGAACACCGGGGAGCTGTTTTTT
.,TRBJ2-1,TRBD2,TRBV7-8,CASSLARSPQRGEEQFF,TGTGCCAGCAGCTTAGCGAGATCCCCTCAGCGGGGGGAGGAGCAGTTCTTC
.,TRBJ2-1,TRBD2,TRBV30,CAWSGPGLAGDNEQFF,TGTGCCTGGAGTGGCCCAGGACTAGCGGGAGACAATGAGCAGTTCTTC
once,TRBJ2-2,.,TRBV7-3,CASSLMGAATGELFF,TGTGCCAGCAGCTTAATGGGGGCAGCAACCGGGGAGCTGTTTTTT
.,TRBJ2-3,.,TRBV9,CASSVARAAVDTQYF,TGTGCCAGCAGCGTAGCCCGTGCGGCTGTGGATACGCAGTATTTT
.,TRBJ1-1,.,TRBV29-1,CSVEASLNTEAFF,TGCAGCGTTGAAGCTTCTCTGAACACTGAAGCTTTCTTT
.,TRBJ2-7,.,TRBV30,CAWSGQLRKNYEQYF,TGTGCCTGGAGTGGACAGCTGAGGAAGAACTACGAGCAGTACTTC
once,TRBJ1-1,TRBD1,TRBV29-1,CSVVRGQGVSTEAFF,TGCAGCGTCGTCCGGGGACAGGGGGTCAGCACTGAAGCTTTCTTT
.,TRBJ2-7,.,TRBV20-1,CSASLPTGTYEQYF,TGCAGTGCTAGTCTCCCGACGGGGACCTACGAGCAGTACTTC
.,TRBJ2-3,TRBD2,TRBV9,CASSALAGGGDTQYF,TGTGCCAGCAGCGCCCTAGCGGGAGGTGGAGATACGCAGTATTTT
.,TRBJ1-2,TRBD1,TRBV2,CASRKDRDVYTF,TGTGCCAGCAGGAAGGACAGGGATGTCTACACCTTC
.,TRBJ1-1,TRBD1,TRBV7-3,CASSVDGTGNTEAFF,TGTGCCAGCAGCGTAGACGGGACAGGTAACACTGAAGCTTTCTTT
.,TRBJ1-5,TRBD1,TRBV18,CASSRDATGAISNQPQHF,TGTGCCAGCTCACGGGATGCAACAGGGGCCATTAGCAATCAGCCCCAGCATTTT
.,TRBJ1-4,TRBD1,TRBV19,CASSIVRGLREKLFF,TGTGCCAGTAGTATAGTCAGGGGGCTTCGTGAAAAACTGTTTTTT
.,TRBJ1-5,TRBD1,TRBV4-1,CASSLTQGEVQPQHF,TGCGCCAGCAGCCTAACCCAGGGGGAGGTTCAGCCCCAGCATTTT
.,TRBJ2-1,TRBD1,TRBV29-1,CSVDDTGGRTSYNEQFF,TGCAGCGTTGATGATACAGGGGGTAGAACCTCCTACAATGAGCAGTTCTTC
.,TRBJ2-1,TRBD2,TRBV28,CASSSASGGSSEQFF,TGTGCCAGCAGTTCGGCTAGCGGGGGGTCAAGTGAGCAGTTCTTC
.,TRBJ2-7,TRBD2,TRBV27,CASSLSPGGSLYEQYF,TGTGCCAGCAGTTTGTCCCCCGGCGGGAGTTTATACGAGCAGTACTTC
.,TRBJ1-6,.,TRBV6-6,CASSYYQGSYSPLHF,TGTGCCAGCAGTTACTATCAGGGATCCTATTCACCCCTCCACTTT
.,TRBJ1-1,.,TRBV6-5,CASSYQGGEAFF,TGTGCCAGCAGTTATCAAGGGGGAGAAGCTTTCTTT
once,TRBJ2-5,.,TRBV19,CASSPGRETQYF,TGTGCCAGTAGCCCAGGCAGAGAGACCCAGTACTTC
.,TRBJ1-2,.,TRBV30,CAWSGTVLRYTF,TGTGCCTGGAGTGGGACAGTCCTCCGCTACACCTTC
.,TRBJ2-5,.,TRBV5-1,CASSSPTGTGETQYF,TGCGCCAGCAGCTCACCCACAGGGACGGGAGAGACCCAGTACTTC
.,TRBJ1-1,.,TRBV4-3,CASSQVDRNTEAFF,TGCGCCAGCAGCCAAGTAGACAGGAACACTGAAGCTTTCTTT
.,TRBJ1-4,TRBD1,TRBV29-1,CSASADRANEKLFF,TGCAGCGCGTCTGCGGACAGGGCAAATGAAAAACTGTTTTTT
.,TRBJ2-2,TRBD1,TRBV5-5,CASSATGTGSMKGLFF,TGTGCCAGCAGCGCAACCGGGACAGGGTCGATGAAGGGGCTGTTTTTT
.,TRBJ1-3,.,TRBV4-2,CASSQALNSFGNTIYF,TGTGCCAGCAGCCAAGCCCTTAACAGCTTTGGAAACACCATATATTTT
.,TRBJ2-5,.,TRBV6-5,CASGYSRETQYF,TGTGCCAGCGGGTACAGTAGGGAGACCCAGTACTTC
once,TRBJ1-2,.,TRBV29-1,CSVFFRNYGYTF,TGCAGCGTTTTCTTCAGGAACTATGGCTACACCTTC
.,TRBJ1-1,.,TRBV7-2,CASSQQGDTEAFF,TGTGCCAGCAGCCAACAGGGCGACACTGAAGCTTTCTTT
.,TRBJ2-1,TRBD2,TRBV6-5,CASSRTSGGYNEQFF,TGTGCCAGCAGCCGAACTAGCGGGGGCTACAATGAGCAGTTCTTC
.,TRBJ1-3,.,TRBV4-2,CASSRLLSGNTIYF,TGTGCCAGCAGCCGACTGCTCTCTGGAAACACCATATATTTT
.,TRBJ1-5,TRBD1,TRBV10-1,CASSRGGQGAWQPQHF,TGCGCCAGCAGTCGAGGGGGACAGGGGGCATGGCAGCCCCAGCATTTT
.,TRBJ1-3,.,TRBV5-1,CASSSGLRYDSGNTIYF,TGCGCCAGCAGCTCGGGTCTTCGATATGACTCTGGAAACACCATATATTTT
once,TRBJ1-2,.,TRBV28,CASAGLYGYTF,TGTGCCAGCGCAGGCCTCTATGGCTACACCTTC
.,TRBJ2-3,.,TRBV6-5,CASTPVGGFADTQYF,TGTGCCAGCACCCCCGTCGGGGGTTTCGCAGATACGCAGTATTTT
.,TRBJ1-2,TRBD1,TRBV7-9,CASSLNSGTGNYGYTF,TGTGCCAGCAGCTTAAACTCTGGGACAGGGAACTATGGCTACACCTTC
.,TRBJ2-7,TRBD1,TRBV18,CASSPGQGATYEQYF,TGTGCCAGCTCACCGGGACAGGGGGCAACCTACGAGCAGTACTTC
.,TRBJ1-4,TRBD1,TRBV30,CAWSVGQGANEKLFF,TGTGCCTGGAGTGTAGGACAGGGGGCTAATGAAAAACTGTTTTTT
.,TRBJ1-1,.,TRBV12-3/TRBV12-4,CASSPTTDTEAFF,TGTGCCAGCAGTCCGACTACGGACACTGAAGCTTTCTTT
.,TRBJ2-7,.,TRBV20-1,CSAKRSYEQYF,TGCAGTGCCAAACGGTCCTACGAGCAGTACTTC
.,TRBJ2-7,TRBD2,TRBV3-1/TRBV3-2,CASSLRTSGSDEQYF,TGTGCCAGCAGCCTCAGGACTAGCGGGAGTGACGAGCAGTACTTC
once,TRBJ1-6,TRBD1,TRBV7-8,CASSLGGGTGYNSPLHF,TGTGCCAGCAGCTTAGGGGGCGGGACAGGGTACAATTCACCCCTCCACTTT